This T cell receptor (beta chain) was obtained from a study of shared clonotypes between healthy human individuals. A split of CD4+ cells into CD45RA+ naive and CD45RA-negative memory subsets was performed. Sequencing was performed with immunoSEQ multiplex PCR; in TCRdb, only in-frame clones are kept and a portion is missing. In the table there are about 960,000 clones, over 60% of which are singletons. Trimming pared 6 bases from V and 0 bases from J, leaving 11 bases between. The CDR3 is 14 residues long. CDR1 and CDR2 from the germline V gene are MNHEY and SVGAGI. The sequencing sample was made of memory CD4+ T cells sorted from blood. Subset indicated: CD45RA-negative fraction. The rearrangement joins TRBV6-5 to TRBJ1-1, with TRBD1 as a possible D gene (5 bases). The origin of this receptor is a man between 18 and 29 years old in good health. The CDR3, as DNA: TGTGCCAGCAGCGCCGGGACCGTGAACACTGAAGCTTTCTTT. Its protein product is CASSAGTVNTEAFF.